This TCR beta chain was captured in a study of blood T cell repertoires in COVID-19. Turning to the study itself: Italy, Spain and the United States were the sources of the convalescent and acute COVID-19 samples. The cDNA or gDNA used as material had been derived from T cells, B-cell-depleted T cells, or PBMCs.

The CDR3 consists of 14 residues. CDR1 is SGHNT, CDR2 YYREEE, per germline (reference sequence). The V and J ends lost 0 bases and 2 bases respectively, with 8 bases between them. In the original analysis: Estimation of nucleated cell counts relied on the amplification of reference gene primers. Data came from immunoSEQ multiplex PCR; TCRdb stores just in-frame clones and leaves some out. V, J and clone size derive from that table, while D and trimming were established from the DNA sequence. In the table there are about 24,000 clones, nearly 90% of which are singletons. The receptor's source is a human donor in a cohort sampled during active COVID-19. This chain links TRBV5-4 with TRBJ2-5; maybe TRBD2 (6 bases). The specimen was peripheral blood. The DNA for the CDR3 is TGTGCCAGCAGCTTGGGGCGGGGACAAGAGACCCAGTACTTC. It translates to CASSLGRGQETQYF.